This TCR beta chain was found in a study of T-cell reconstitution after alpha-beta-depleted transplantation in children. The CDR3 runs to 13 residues. CDR1 is MNHEY, CDR2 SVGAGI, per germline. Deletions cut 4 bases from V and 10 bases from J, with 16 bases between. Unique molecular identifiers were incorporated when the TCRbeta library was constructed. TCRdb recomputed calls from the PCR reads with MiXCR, one row per CDR3 protein. The sample yields just under 550,000 distinct CDR3 sequences, about 16% seen once. This clonotype occurred a few times. Sequencing was performed on PBMCs from the stem cell graft donor, taken from the stem cell graft. The V call is TRBV6-5, the J call TRBJ1-1; D may be TRBD1 (5 bases). This clonotype was obtained from a human donor who donated a stem cell graft to a child with acute lymphoblastic leukemia. The CDR3 DNA reads as TGTGCCAGCAGTTTACTCGGGGCAGATGGAGCTTTCTTT. This encodes CASSLLGADGAFF.